What follows are 14 T cell receptor beta chains derived from one specimen sequenced in a study of prognosis after radiotherapy for stage I lung cancer. TCR beta CDR3 was amplified from genomic DNA by two-round multiplex PCR. Every TRBV and TRBJ gene had its own specific primer in first-round PCR. TCRdb used MiXCR to reprocess the multiplex PCR reads, holding one entry per CDR3 protein. The profile shows roughly 13,000 distinct CDR3 sequences, approximately 46% of them singletons. The starting material was PBMCs, obtained before or after stereotactic body radiation therapy (not recorded which). The receptors were sampled from a donor aged 50 or older with non-small cell lung cancer.

As regards this clonotype: Since a much larger clone is just one base distant, this may be a read error. V is TRBV4-2 and J is TRBJ2-1; 16 nucleotides line up with TRBD2. From germline, CDR1 is LGHNA and CDR2 YNFKEQ. The CDR3 is 16 residues long. CDR3 residues: CASSQLGLAGGSEHFF. The CDR3 bases are TGTGCCAGCAGCCAGCTGGGACTAGCGGGAGGGAGTGAGCATTTCTTC.

The chain links TRBV5-1 to TRBJ2-7; D perhaps matches TRBD1 (5 bases). Trimming left V 4 bases short and J 3 bases short, with 11 bases between. The length of the CDR3 is 13 residues. Germline CDR1 SGHRS, CDR2 YFSETQ. CDR3 DNA sequence: TGCGCCAGCAGCCAATTTGACAGCTACGAGCAGTACTTC. Translated: CASSQFDSYEQYF.

With respect to this clonotype: It is likely a read error: a sequence one base away is far more abundant. The gene calls are TRBV7-9 and TRBJ2-2; D gene uncertain. The germline V and J ends were trimmed by 5 bases and 0 bases, with 13 bases remaining between them. Germline values: CDR1 SEHNR, CDR2 FQNEAQ (reference sequence). There are 16 residues in the CDR3. CDR3 loop: CASSPLRTPNTGELFF. The CDR3 nucleotides read TGTGCCAGCAGCCCTTTACGGACCCCGAACACCGGGGAGCTGTTTTTT.

This clonotype has a handful of counts. It may be a read error: a sequence one base away is much more abundant. The rearrangement joins TRBV5-1 to TRBJ2-2; 10 nucleotides match TRBD2. In germline, CDR1 is SGHRS, CDR2 YFSETQ. The CDR3 length is 17 residues. CDR3 region: CASSSGGLASNTGELLF. As DNA, the CDR3 is TGCGCCAGCAGCTCCGGGGGACTAGCGAGTAACACCGGGGAGCTGCTTTTT.

The CDR3 coding sequence is TGTGCCAGTAGCTCCGGGACAGGGGCCTACGAGCAGTACTTC. This sequence encodes CASSSGTGAYEQYF. The chain couples TRBV19 to TRBJ2-7; 10 bases line up with TRBD1. The junction had 4 bases not matched to a gene; V was cut back by 6 bases and J by 2 bases. CDR1 and CDR2 (germline): LNHDA, SQIVND (reference sequence). CDR3 length: 14 residues.

The genes are TRBV5-1 and TRBJ2-5; tentatively, D is TRBD2 (6 bases). V was trimmed by 6 bases and J by 2 bases, leaving 20 bases between them. This CDR3 is 16 amino acids long. Germline CDR1 is SGHRS and CDR2 is YFSETQ. In nucleotides, the CDR3 is TGCGCCAGCAAGCGGGTCGGTAGCGAAGGGCAAGAGACCCAGTACTTC. This codes for CASKRVGSEGQETQYF.

The chain has TRBV27 and TRBJ2-7; 10 nucleotides line up with TRBD2. With 2 bases clipped from V and 4 bases from J, the junction kept 8 bases outside the gene matches. The CDR3 runs 16 residues. Germline V gene lookup returns CDR1 MNHEY and CDR2 SMNVEV (reference sequence). The CDR3 is CASSLMAGTSAYEQYF. The CDR3 DNA reads TGTGCCAGCAGTTTAATGGCTGGGACTAGCGCTTACGAGCAGTACTTC.

The chain recombines TRBV19 with TRBJ2-4; weak D call: TRBD1 (6 bases). The germline V and J ends were trimmed by 2 bases and 1 base, with 18 bases remaining between them. The CDR3 spans 18 residues. CDR1 LNHDA and CDR2 SQIVND come from the germline V gene (reference sequence). CDR3 in DNA: TGTGCCAGTAGTATAAATCGGAACAGGGTTACGGCCAAAAACATTCAGTACTTC. Translation: CASSINRNRVTAKNIQYF. Based on the CDR3 plus reference TRBV19 and TRBJ2-4, the full variable domain is DGGITQSPKYLFRKEGQNVTLSCEQNLNHDAMYWYRQDPGQGLRLIYYSQIVNDFQKGDIAEGYSVSREKKESFPLTVTSAQKNPTAFYLCASSINRNRVTAKNIQYFGAGTRLSVL.

With respect to this clonotype: At one boundary the junction diverges from the germline segment, which might be a read error. The CDR3 loop reads CASGLVSRYNSPLHF. In DNA form, the CDR3 reads TGTGCCAGCGGCTTAGTTTCCAGGTATAATTCACCCCTCCACTTT. This rearrangement joins TRBV7-9 to TRBJ1-6; D is undetermined. Germline CDR1 reads SEHNR; CDR2 reads FQNEAQ (reference sequence). The CDR3 runs to 15 residues.

The V gene is TRBV12-3 or TRBV12-4, the J gene TRBJ2-6, with D perhaps TRBD2 (6 bases). Trimming pared 6 bases from V and 0 bases from J, leaving 12 bases between. This CDR3 region has 16 residues. The CDR3 sequence is CASRGSGSSGANVLTF. As DNA, the CDR3 is TGTGCCAGCAGGGGTTCCGGGAGCTCTGGGGCCAACGTCCTGACTTTC.

V and J are TRBV28 and TRBJ2-2; D may match TRBD1 or TRBD2 (5 bases each). CDR3 length: 14 residues. Germline CDR1 MDHEN, CDR2 SYDVKM. The V gene lost 7 bases and the J gene lost 3 bases, with 12 bases spanning the gap. The CDR3 coding sequence is TGTGCCAGCATCCCGCAGGGAGACACCGGGGAGCTGTTTTTT. Its protein product is CASIPQGDTGELFF.

Here the CDR3 reads CASSKGPRGDTGELFF. The CDR3 DNA follows: TGCGCCAGCAGCAAAGGTCCGAGGGGAGACACCGGGGAGCTGTTTTTT. The chain has TRBV5-1 and TRBJ2-2; D possibly uses TRBD1 or TRBD2 (5 bases each). Germline V lookup: CDR1 SGHRS, CDR2 YFSETQ. The germline V and J ends were trimmed by 4 bases and 3 bases, with 16 bases remaining between them. The CDR3 has 16 residues.

This clonotype is categorized as medium-sized. The chain carries TRBV7-9 and TRBJ1-3; D not certain. The CDR3 extends over 12 amino acids. The V gene's germline CDR1 is SEHNR and CDR2 FQNEAQ (reference sequence). Deletions cut 4 bases from V and 7 bases from J, with 8 bases between. CDR3 sequence: CASSSGDNTIYF. DNA of the CDR3: TGTGCCAGCAGCTCGGGTGACAACACCATATATTTT.

This chain joins TRBV6-9 and TRBJ1-6; D gene ambiguous. CDR3 length equals 15 residues. The V end was cut by 3 bases, the J end by 5 bases, with 11 bases between. Per the germline V gene, CDR1 is MNHGY and CDR2 is SVAAGI. CDR3 nucleotide sequence: TGTGCCAGCAGTTACTTGCTAGGAGATAATTCACCCCTCCACTTT. Amino acids: CASSYLLGDNSPLHF.